The 13 T cell receptor beta chains below were found in one sample sequenced in a study of T cell repertoires in cytomegalovirus infection. Their recognized antigens are unknown. TCRdb analysed the reads with MiXCR anew, one entry per CDR3 protein. The profile shows some 110,000 distinct CDR3 sequences, about 32% of them singletons. The source material was CD8+ T cells from cultured PBMCs, sampled from culture after CMV antigen stimulation. The source is a human donor in good health (CMV status not recorded). Some clones in this sample may be carry-over from other donors' samples.

The sample holds many counts of this clonotype. This chain joins TRBV28 and TRBJ1-6; 9 bases agree with TRBD1. This CDR3 has 16 residues. The germline V gene encodes CDR1 MDHEN and CDR2 SYDVKM. V dropped 6 bases and J dropped 10; count of bases not matched to a gene: 13. The CDR3 DNA is TGTGCCAGCAGCCGCCGAGGACAGGGGCAATTCTCACCCCTCCACTTT. Its translation: CASSRRGQGQFSPLHF. Together with reference TRBV28 and TRBJ1-6, the CDR3 gives the full variable domain: DVKVTQSSRYLVKRTGEKVFLECVQDMDHENMFWYRQDPGLGLRLIYFSYDVKMKEKGDIPEGYSVSREKKERFSLILESASTNQTSMYLCASSRRGQGQFSPLHFGNGTRLTVT.

The J gene is TRBJ1-5, the V gene TRBV7-8; weak D call: TRBD1 (5 bases). The length of the CDR3 is 14 residues. Trimming took off 6 bases at V and 6 bases at J, with 15 bases between the two ends. CDR1 is SGHVS, CDR2 FQNEAQ, per germline. CDR3 residues: CASSSDRNFQPQHF. The CDR3 nucleotides read TGTGCCAGCAGTTCCGACAGAAACTTTCAGCCCCAGCATTTT.

This clonotype has more than one count but fewer than ten. The chain combines TRBV12-3 or TRBV12-4 with TRBJ1-5, with TRBD1 matching 10 bases. There are 15 residues in the CDR3. V was clipped by 7 bases and J by 5 bases; unmatched bases: 8. The CDR3 protein is CASNPDRGLDQPQHF. The CDR3 DNA reads TGTGCCAGCAACCCGGACAGGGGGTTGGATCAGCCCCAGCATTTT.

This clonotype was seen many times. The chain combines TRBV7-2 with TRBJ1-1; a weak D match, TRBD1 (6 bases). CDR1 is SGHTA, CDR2 FQGNSA, per germline. The CDR3 runs 15 residues. Trimming took off 5 bases at V and 0 bases at J, with 13 bases between the two ends. The CDR3: CASSPPGAMNTEAFF. In DNA, the CDR3 is TGTGCCAGCAGCCCCCCAGGGGCTATGAACACTGAAGCTTTCTTT.

This clonotype was counted many times. The J gene is TRBJ1-1, the V gene TRBV6-1, with D possibly being TRBD1 (5 bases). CDR3 length: 16 residues. Trimming took off 6 bases at V and 4 bases at J, with 21 bases between the two ends. Germline CDR1 and CDR2: MNHNS and SASEGT. The CDR3 here is CASSSKHFGGSTEAFF. The CDR3 DNA follows: TGTGCCAGCAGCTCAAAACATTTCGGGGGGAGCACTGAAGCTTTCTTT.

This clonotype has a handful of counts. The rearrangement joins TRBV6-5 to TRBJ1-1; D uncertain. Germline CDR1 MNHEY, CDR2 SVGAGI. V gave up 1 base and J gave up 3 bases, with 18 bases separating them. There are 17 residues in the CDR3. This CDR3 is CASSYYRVEPVYTEAFF. The CDR3 coding sequence is TGTGCCAGCAGTTACTACCGCGTTGAGCCCGTCTACACTGAAGCTTTCTTT.

The rearrangement links TRBV20-1 to TRBJ1-5; tentatively, D is TRBD1 (5 bases). The CDR3 sequence is 16 residues long. Germline CDR1 reads DFQATT; CDR2 reads SNEGSKA (reference sequence). V dropped 0 bases and J dropped 4 bases, with 16 bases sitting between them. The CDR3 sequence: CSARDPTQGMNQPQHF. The CDR3 DNA reads TGCAGTGCTAGAGATCCGACCCAGGGCATGAATCAGCCCCAGCATTTT.

This clonotype has just a few counts. The chain employs TRBV29-1 and TRBJ1-1; no definite D call. The germline gives CDR1 SQVTM, CDR2 ANQGSEA. Trimming took off 4 bases at V and 7 bases at J, with 10 bases between the two ends. The CDR3 sequence is 11 residues long. CDR3 region: CSVAASVEAFF. Here the CDR3 DNA reads TGCAGCGTTGCTGCGTCGGTTGAAGCTTTCTTT.

This clonotype was recorded a few times. The V gene is TRBV7-8, the J gene TRBJ2-3, with unresolved D. From germline, CDR1 is SGHVS and CDR2 FQNEAQ. The CDR3 spans 15 residues. V lost 1 base, J lost 3 bases, and 11 bases lay in between. The CDR3 coding sequence is TGTGCCAGCAGCTTAGGGCAGCGATGGACAGATACGCAGTATTTT. This sequence encodes CASSLGQRWTDTQYF.

The table lists this clonotype with a few counts. The rearrangement joins TRBV19 to TRBJ1-6; the D is unclear. Germline values: CDR1 LNHDA, CDR2 SQIVND (reference sequence). CDR3 size: 16 residues. V was pared by 5 bases and J by 7 bases, with 18 bases between. This CDR3 is CASSDTWTYMNSPLHF. The CDR3 DNA reads as TGTGCCAGTAGTGATACTTGGACGTATATGAATTCACCCCTCCACTTT.

This rearrangement joins TRBV7-9 to TRBJ2-3; D remains unclear. V gave up 4 bases and J gave up 5 bases, with 19 bases separating them. CDR3 size: 16 residues. CDR1 is SEHNR and CDR2 is FQNEAQ in the germline V gene (reference sequence). The CDR3 region has the DNA TGTGCCAGCAGCTGGCCCCCCTCTGAGGCAGGAGATACGCAGTATTTT. This translates into CASSWPPSEAGDTQYF.

In this sample, this clonotype turned up a few times. The chain carries TRBV7-8 and TRBJ2-7, with D perhaps given as TRBD1 or TRBD2 (5 bases each). Germline V lookup: CDR1 SGHVS, CDR2 FQNEAQ. Trimming took off 5 bases at V and 2 bases at J, with 13 bases between the two ends. CDR3 length equals 14 residues. DNA for the CDR3: TGTGCCAGCAGCCTGACCCAGGGAGCCTACGAGCAGTACTTC. Amino acids: CASSLTQGAYEQYF.

This clonotype was seen just once. This rearrangement joins TRBV24-1 to TRBJ2-1; D ambiguous. The CDR3 consists of 13 residues. The germline V gene has CDR1 KGHDR and CDR2 SFDVKD. Trimming cost V 3 bases and J 5 bases, with 7 bases left between them. CDR3 coding DNA: TGTGCCACCAGTGATCCGTGGGACAATGAGCAGTTCTTC. Translated: CATSDPWDNEQFF.